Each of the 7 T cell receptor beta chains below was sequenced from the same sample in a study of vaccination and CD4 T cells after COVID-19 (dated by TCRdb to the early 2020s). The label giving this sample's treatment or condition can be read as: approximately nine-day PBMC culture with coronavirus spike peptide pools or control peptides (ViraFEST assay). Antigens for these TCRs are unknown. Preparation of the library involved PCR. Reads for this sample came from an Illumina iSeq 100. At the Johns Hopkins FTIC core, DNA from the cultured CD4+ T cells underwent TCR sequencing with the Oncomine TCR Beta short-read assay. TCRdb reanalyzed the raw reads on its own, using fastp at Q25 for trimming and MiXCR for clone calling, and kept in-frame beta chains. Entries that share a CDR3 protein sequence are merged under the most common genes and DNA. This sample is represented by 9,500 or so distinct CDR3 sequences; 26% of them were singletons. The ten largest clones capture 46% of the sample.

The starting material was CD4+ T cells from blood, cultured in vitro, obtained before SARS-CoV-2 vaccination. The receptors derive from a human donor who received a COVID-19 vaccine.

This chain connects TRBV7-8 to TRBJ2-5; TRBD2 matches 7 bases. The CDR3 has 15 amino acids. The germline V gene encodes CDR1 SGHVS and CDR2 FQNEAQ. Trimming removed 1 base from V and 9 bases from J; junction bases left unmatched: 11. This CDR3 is CASSLGQAWGGAQYF. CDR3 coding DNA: TGTGCCAGCAGCTTAGGGCAGGCATGGGGGGGGGCCCAGTACTTC.

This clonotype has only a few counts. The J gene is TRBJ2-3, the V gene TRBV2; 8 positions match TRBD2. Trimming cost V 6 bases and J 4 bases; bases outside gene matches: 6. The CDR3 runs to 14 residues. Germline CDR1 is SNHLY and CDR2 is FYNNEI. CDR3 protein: CASRKIAGPDTQYF. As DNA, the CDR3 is TGTGCCAGCAGGAAAATAGCGGGGCCAGATACGCAGTATTTT.

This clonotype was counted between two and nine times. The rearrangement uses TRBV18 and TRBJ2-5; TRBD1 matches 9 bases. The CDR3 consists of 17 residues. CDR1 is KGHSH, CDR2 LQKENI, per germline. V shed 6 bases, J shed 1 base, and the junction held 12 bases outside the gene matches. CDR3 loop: CASSLGQGRGSQETQYF. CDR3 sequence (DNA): TGTGCCAGCTCGCTAGGACAGGGGCGAGGGTCCCAAGAGACCCAGTACTTC.

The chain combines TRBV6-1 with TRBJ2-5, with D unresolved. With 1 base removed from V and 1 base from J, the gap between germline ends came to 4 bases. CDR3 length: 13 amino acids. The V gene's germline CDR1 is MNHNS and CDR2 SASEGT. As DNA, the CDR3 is TGTGCCAGCAGTGAAGTCGGCCAAGAGACCCAGTACTTC. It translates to CASSEVGQETQYF.

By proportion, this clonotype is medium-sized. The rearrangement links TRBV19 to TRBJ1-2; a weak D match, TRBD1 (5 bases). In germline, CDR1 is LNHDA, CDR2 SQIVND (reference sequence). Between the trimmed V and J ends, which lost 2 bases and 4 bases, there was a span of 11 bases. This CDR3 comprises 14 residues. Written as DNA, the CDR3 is TGTGCCAGTAGTATAACAAGAAGGGGCTATGGCTACACCTTC. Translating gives CASSITRRGYGYTF.

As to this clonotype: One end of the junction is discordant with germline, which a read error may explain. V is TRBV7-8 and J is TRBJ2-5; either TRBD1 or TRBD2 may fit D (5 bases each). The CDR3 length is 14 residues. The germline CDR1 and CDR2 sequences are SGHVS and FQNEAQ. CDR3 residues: CASLPPGTLEAQYF. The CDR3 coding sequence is TGTGCCAGCCTCCCCCCAGGGACCTTAGAGGCCCAGTACTTC.

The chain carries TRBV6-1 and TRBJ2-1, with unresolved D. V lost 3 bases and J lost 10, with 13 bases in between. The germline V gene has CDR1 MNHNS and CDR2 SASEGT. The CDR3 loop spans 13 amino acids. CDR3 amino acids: CASSENLPTEQFF. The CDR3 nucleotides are TGTGCCAGCAGTGAGAATTTGCCTACCGAGCAGTTCTTC.